This TCR beta chain was recovered during a study of beta chain features in type 1 diabetes. Turning to the study itself: Sorted cells numbering some 110 million were examined across all samples.

Whole-study findings and limits: PCR might show a preference for shorter templates, equally across patients and controls. The naive, central memory and Treg TCRB repertoires showed an apparent similarity that was greater among patients than among healthy donors. Type 1 diabetes patients had moderately but significantly shorter TCRB CDR3s in all four CD4+ subsets.

Germline V gene lookup returns CDR1 MDHEN and CDR2 SYDVKM. The V segment lost 7 bases and the J segment 2 bases; nucleotides outside the gene matches: 7. CDR3 length equals 15 residues. Sort purity for all populations was recorded as exceeding 98%. Expressed TCRB transcripts were sequenced after all isolated RNA was converted to cDNA. The protocol was immunoSEQ multiplex PCR, while the TCRdb copy is restricted to in-frame clones and leaves out a portion. The sample has around 710,000 clones, around 11% seen once. For this clone: The antigen remains unidentified. Other nucleotide sequences in the sample specify the same CDR3.

This sequence joins TRBV28 and TRBJ2-2, with 7 bases lining up with TRBD2. Material for sequencing was naive CD4+ T cells from blood. This clonotype originated in a young man with type 1 diabetes. In nucleotides, the CDR3 is TGTGCCAGCACCTTGGGAGGGTTCAACACCGGGGAGCTGTTTTTT. It is translated as CASTLGGFNTGELFF.